A selection of T cell receptor beta chains follows, all from one sample in a study of neoadjuvant anti-PD-1 for oral cavity cancer. Sequencing was performed with immunoSEQ multiplex PCR; in TCRdb, only in-frame clones are kept and a portion is missing. The sample shows some 9,400 clones, 64% of them seen only once. Sample: PBMCs, taken after nivolumab (anti-PD-1) treatment. These receptors were obtained from a person between 35 and 79 years old with oral cavity squamous cell carcinoma. The CDR3 runs from the conserved cysteine through the conserved F or W. Fields, in order: J gene, V gene, D gene, clone size, CDR3 DNA, CDR3 protein. A D gene is named only where the DNA matches it firmly. Some rows have no size entry. The others give once, few or many, or a class for an expanded clone.

j_gene: TRBJ2-3; v_gene: TRBV9; d_gene: -; abundance: -; CDR3nt: TGTGCCAGCAGCTCCCGTTGGGGGTCAGATACGCAGTATTTT; CDR3aa: CASSSRWGSDTQYF
j_gene: TRBJ2-7; v_gene: TRBV19; d_gene: TRBD2; abundance: -; CDR3nt: TGTGCCAGTAGTTGGCGGGGGGCTTACGAGCAGTACTTC; CDR3aa: CASSWRGAYEQYF
j_gene: TRBJ2-7; v_gene: TRBV29-1; d_gene: TRBD2; abundance: -; CDR3nt: TGCAGCTTTAGCGGGAGCGGCTACGAGCAGTACTTC; CDR3aa: CSFSGSGYEQYF
j_gene: TRBJ2-7; v_gene: TRBV5-4; d_gene: -; abundance: once; CDR3nt: TGTGCCAGCAGCTTGGGGGGGAAGGGCGCCTACGAGCAGTACTTC; CDR3aa: CASSLGGKGAYEQYF
j_gene: TRBJ2-7; v_gene: TRBV28; d_gene: -; abundance: -; CDR3nt: TGTGCCAGCAGCAGCAGGGTTTCCCGAGAGCAGTACTTC; CDR3aa: CASSSRVSREQYF
j_gene: TRBJ2-1; v_gene: TRBV4-2; d_gene: TRBD2; abundance: -; CDR3nt: TGTGCCAGCAGCCAAGATATAAGCGGGGCGACTTTATTTTACAATGAGCAGTTCTTC; CDR3aa: CASSQDISGATLFYNEQFF
j_gene: TRBJ2-3; v_gene: TRBV2; d_gene: -; abundance: -; CDR3nt: TGTGCCAGCAGTGAAGCGAGTAGCGTAACTAGCACAGATACGCAGTATTTT; CDR3aa: CASSEASSVTSTDTQYF
j_gene: TRBJ1-2; v_gene: TRBV7-9; d_gene: -; abundance: -; CDR3nt: TGTGCCAGCAGCTCCCGGGCCGGCCATCGGGGCGATGTTAACTATGGCTACACCTTC; CDR3aa: CASSSRAGHRGDVNYGYTF
j_gene: TRBJ1-2; v_gene: TRBV5-6; d_gene: TRBD1; abundance: -; CDR3nt: TGTGCCAGCAGCTTGGGACAGGGAAACTATGGCTACACCTTC; CDR3aa: CASSLGQGNYGYTF
j_gene: TRBJ1-2; v_gene: TRBV15; d_gene: TRBD1; abundance: few; CDR3nt: TGTGCCACCAGCATAGGACAGGGGGCTTATGGCTACACCTTC; CDR3aa: CATSIGQGAYGYTF
j_gene: TRBJ1-3; v_gene: TRBV7-9; d_gene: -; abundance: -; CDR3nt: TGTGCCAGCAGCTTAGGGCACTCTGGAAACACCATATATTTT; CDR3aa: CASSLGHSGNTIYF
j_gene: TRBJ2-2; v_gene: TRBV2; d_gene: TRBD1; abundance: -; CDR3nt: TGTGCCAGCAGGCGACAGGGGACAAACACCGGGGAGCTGTTTTTT; CDR3aa: CASRRQGTNTGELFF
j_gene: TRBJ2-4; v_gene: TRBV4-1; d_gene: -; abundance: few; CDR3nt: TGCGCCAGCAGCGAAGGGGGGGGCCTAGCCAAAAACATTCAGTACTTC; CDR3aa: CASSEGGGLAKNIQYF
j_gene: TRBJ1-1; v_gene: TRBV7-9; d_gene: -; abundance: once; CDR3nt: TGTGCCAGCAGCGCCCCGGAGGGCACGGAAGCTTTCTTT; CDR3aa: CASSAPEGTEAFF
j_gene: TRBJ2-1; v_gene: TRBV11-1; d_gene: TRBD2; abundance: -; CDR3nt: TGTGCCAGCAGCGACAGACTAGCGGGGGTTTACAATGAGCAGTTCTTC; CDR3aa: CASSDRLAGVYNEQFF
j_gene: TRBJ2-5; v_gene: TRBV18; d_gene: -; abundance: few; CDR3nt: TGTGCCAGCTCACCACGGCCGGGACTCCCACGAGCAGAGACCCAGTACTTC; CDR3aa: CASSPRPGLPRAETQYF
j_gene: TRBJ2-7; v_gene: TRBV7-9; d_gene: -; abundance: -; CDR3nt: TGTGCCAGCAGCTTACTTTTCTACGAGCAGTACTTC; CDR3aa: CASSLLFYEQYF
j_gene: TRBJ2-7; v_gene: TRBV7-9; d_gene: -; abundance: -; CDR3nt: TGTGCCAGCAGCTTAAGGGAGGACTACTATTACGAGCAGTACTTC; CDR3aa: CASSLREDYYYEQYF
j_gene: TRBJ1-6; v_gene: TRBV9; d_gene: -; abundance: -; CDR3nt: TGTGCCAGCAGCGTAGGGGCTGGGGGTAATTCACCCCTCCACTTT; CDR3aa: CASSVGAGGNSPLHF
j_gene: TRBJ2-2; v_gene: TRBV7-3; d_gene: -; abundance: -; CDR3nt: TGTGCCAGCCGCTTGCTCGGTGGAACCGGGGAGCTGTTTTTT; CDR3aa: CASRLLGGTGELFF
j_gene: TRBJ1-1; v_gene: TRBV2; d_gene: TRBD1; abundance: -; CDR3nt: TGTGCCACCCGGCCGGACAGGGGCGGTTTCCGAGCTTTCTTT; CDR3aa: CATRPDRGGFRAFF
j_gene: TRBJ1-5; v_gene: TRBV27; d_gene: TRBD1; abundance: -; CDR3nt: TGTGCCAGCAGCACAGGGGATTATCAGCCCCAGCATTTT; CDR3aa: CASSTGDYQPQHF
j_gene: TRBJ1-2; v_gene: TRBV7-8; d_gene: -; abundance: -; CDR3nt: TGTGCCAGCAGCGGAGCCTCGACACAGAAAAAAAATGGCTACACCTTC; CDR3aa: CASSGASTQKKNGYTF
j_gene: TRBJ1-1; v_gene: TRBV5-1; d_gene: -; abundance: -; CDR3nt: TGCGCCAGCAGCTTGTGGGCTAACACTGAAGCTTTCTTT; CDR3aa: CASSLWANTEAFF
j_gene: TRBJ1-1; v_gene: TRBV6-5; d_gene: TRBD1; abundance: -; CDR3nt: TGTGCCAGCAGTTACGGAAGGGACAGGCGGGGCACTGAAGCTTTCTTT; CDR3aa: CASSYGRDRRGTEAFF
j_gene: TRBJ2-3; v_gene: TRBV29-1; d_gene: TRBD1; abundance: -; CDR3nt: TGCAGCGTTGTGGGGAATACAGGGGCTTCCGATACGCAGTATTTT; CDR3aa: CSVVGNTGASDTQYF
j_gene: TRBJ1-2; v_gene: TRBV9; d_gene: -; abundance: few; CDR3nt: TGTGCCAGCAGCGTAGTCGGCCTGGACAGCTCTAACTATGGCTACACCTTC; CDR3aa: CASSVVGLDSSNYGYTF
j_gene: TRBJ1-5; v_gene: TRBV30; d_gene: -; abundance: -; CDR3nt: TGTGCCTGGAGTGCCCAGAGTAGCAATCAGCCCCAGCATTTT; CDR3aa: CAWSAQSSNQPQHF
j_gene: TRBJ1-6; v_gene: TRBV6-5; d_gene: -; abundance: few; CDR3nt: TGTGCCAGCAGCCCTCCAGGGAATGATTCACCCCTCCACTTT; CDR3aa: CASSPPGNDSPLHF
j_gene: TRBJ2-7; v_gene: TRBV4-1; d_gene: TRBD2; abundance: -; CDR3nt: TGCGCCAGCAGCCAAGATACGGGGGGGGCGAGGGAGCAGTACTTC; CDR3aa: CASSQDTGGAREQYF
j_gene: TRBJ1-5; v_gene: TRBV30; d_gene: TRBD1; abundance: -; CDR3nt: TGTGCCTGGAGTGTACAGGGGGGTCAGCCCCAGCATTTT; CDR3aa: CAWSVQGGQPQHF